This T cell receptor (beta chain) was obtained from a study of early T cells in non-severe SARS-CoV-2 infection. On the study more broadly: With bulk RNA from unsorted whole blood as input, sequencing yielded unpaired chains.

This clonotype was seen ten or more times. The antigen remains unidentified. Study-level findings and limits: Anti-spike CD8 specificities were favored by VDJdb matching, whose results missed private and CD4 specificities.

Unique molecular identifiers were affixed to single, distinct cDNA molecules. MiXCR, applied by TCRdb to the 5' RACE reads, yields one record per CDR3 protein. Here the sample spans 25,000 to 30,000 distinct CDR3 sequences, roughly 9.7% being singletons. The TCR originated in an adult who was a healthcare worker with PCR-confirmed SARS-CoV-2 infection or an uninfected control (not recorded which). The specimen sequenced was whole blood.

CDR3 DNA: TGTGCCAGCACCCTACTGGGGGGGCGAACCGGGGAGCTGTTTTTT. Protein product: CASTLLGGRTGELFF. The chain uses TRBV6-5 and TRBJ2-2, with TRBD2 as a possible D gene (7 bases). This CDR3 contains 15 residues. The V end lost 7 bases, the J end lost 5 bases, and 17 bases lay between the germline ends. Germline assignment: CDR1 MNHEY and CDR2 SVGAGI.